Listed below are T cell receptor beta chains from one sample, sequenced in a study of blood T cells in healthy people across ages. TCRdb reprocessed the 5' RACE reads via MiXCR and lists one record per CDR3 protein. The sample lists 650,000 to 1,000,000 distinct CDR3 sequences; 30% to 45% were seen once. Sequencing input: blood. The receptor source for this set is a man aged 18-30 years in good health. CDR3s include the opening cysteine and the closing phenylalanine or tryptophan. The D gene is left open where the match is weak.

v_call: TRBV7-9
j_call: TRBJ1-6
d_call: NA
cdr3_aa: CASSLNSLGSPLHF

v_call: TRBV11-2
j_call: TRBJ2-7
d_call: NA
cdr3_aa: CASSLALKTLYF

v_call: TRBV11-1
j_call: TRBJ1-6
d_call: TRBD1
cdr3_aa: CASGLTGNNSPLHF

v_call: TRBV5-5
j_call: TRBJ1-3
d_call: NA
cdr3_aa: CASSPAGIQRSTIYF

v_call: TRBV12-3/TRBV12-4
j_call: TRBJ2-7
d_call: NA
cdr3_aa: CASSFVGGRRSYEQYF

v_call: TRBV28
j_call: TRBJ1-2
d_call: NA
cdr3_aa: CASSLEGRLVGDGYTF

v_call: TRBV2
j_call: TRBJ1-2
d_call: NA
cdr3_aa: CASRVLRDFYGYTF

v_call: TRBV5-1
j_call: TRBJ1-2
d_call: TRBD1
cdr3_aa: CASTPGQGAYYGYTF

v_call: TRBV10-3
j_call: TRBJ2-2
d_call: TRBD2
cdr3_aa: CAISEKRGGGTGELFF

v_call: TRBV5-1
j_call: TRBJ2-3
d_call: NA
cdr3_aa: CASSLMGGPGTDTQYF

v_call: TRBV9
j_call: TRBJ2-3
d_call: NA
cdr3_aa: CASSVRLVPDVGADTQYF

v_call: TRBV5-1
j_call: TRBJ2-3
d_call: NA
cdr3_aa: CASSLEGGTDTQYF

v_call: TRBV6-2/TRBV6-3
j_call: TRBJ2-3
d_call: NA
cdr3_aa: CASSYTIPDTQYF

v_call: TRBV12-3/TRBV12-4
j_call: TRBJ1-3
d_call: NA
cdr3_aa: CASSLSWTRRSGNTIYF

v_call: TRBV27
j_call: TRBJ2-7
d_call: TRBD1
cdr3_aa: CASSRTGGYEQYF

v_call: TRBV4-1
j_call: TRBJ2-1
d_call: TRBD2
cdr3_aa: CASSQRWGGIYNEQFF

v_call: TRBV12-3/TRBV12-4
j_call: TRBJ1-1
d_call: NA
cdr3_aa: CASSLTAGGSTEAFF

v_call: TRBV12-3/TRBV12-4
j_call: NA
d_call: NA
cdr3_aa: CAGSVFRGETQYF

v_call: TRBV4-2
j_call: TRBJ2-5
d_call: TRBD1
cdr3_aa: CASSLGLGTVQETQYF

v_call: TRBV29-1
j_call: TRBJ1-2
d_call: NA
cdr3_aa: CSVPILDGYTF

v_call: TRBV20-1
j_call: TRBJ2-7
d_call: NA
cdr3_aa: CSASRGEQYF

v_call: TRBV7-7
j_call: TRBJ2-3
d_call: NA
cdr3_aa: CASSYGTRGTDTQYF

v_call: TRBV7-2
j_call: TRBJ2-7
d_call: NA
cdr3_aa: CASSLAQGTTDEQYF

v_call: TRBV12-3/TRBV12-4
j_call: TRBJ2-7
d_call: NA
cdr3_aa: CASSSVVDKSSSYGQYF

v_call: TRBV7-9
j_call: TRBJ1-1
d_call: TRBD1
cdr3_aa: CASSFGTGGLATEAFF

v_call: TRBV12-3/TRBV12-4
j_call: TRBJ2-3
d_call: TRBD2
cdr3_aa: CASSGGTSGVVFDTQYF

v_call: TRBV5-5
j_call: TRBJ2-3
d_call: TRBD1
cdr3_aa: CASSLGGQSSTGTQYF

v_call: TRBV27
j_call: TRBJ2-7
d_call: TRBD1
cdr3_aa: CASSFAAPGGSYEQYF

v_call: TRBV7-9
j_call: TRBJ2-1
d_call: NA
cdr3_aa: CASSSPRSSYNEQFF

v_call: TRBV6-5
j_call: TRBJ2-7
d_call: TRBD1
cdr3_aa: CASSYYSLFTGQGGGNEQYF

v_call: TRBV20-1
j_call: TRBJ2-1
d_call: NA
cdr3_aa: CSANDPDVSYNGQFF

v_call: TRBV20-1
j_call: TRBJ2-1
d_call: NA
cdr3_aa: CSARRQVSYNEQFF

v_call: TRBV25-1
j_call: TRBJ1-2
d_call: NA
cdr3_aa: CATRDTYGYTF

v_call: TRBV2
j_call: NA
d_call: NA
cdr3_aa: CALGRREGETQYF

v_call: TRBV20-1
j_call: TRBJ2-3
d_call: NA
cdr3_aa: CSARDPDRGDADTQYF

v_call: TRBV20-1
j_call: TRBJ1-3
d_call: NA
cdr3_aa: CSAGSRLWAGNTIYF

v_call: TRBV20-1
j_call: TRBJ2-1
d_call: TRBD1
cdr3_aa: CSAGLQGAAYNEQFF

v_call: TRBV12-3/TRBV12-4
j_call: TRBJ1-2
d_call: NA
cdr3_aa: CASSLNTGIGYTF

v_call: TRBV4-2
j_call: TRBJ1-4
d_call: TRBD1
cdr3_aa: CASSQEDRAATNEKLFF

v_call: TRBV7-2
j_call: TRBJ2-7
d_call: NA
cdr3_aa: CAGSTGMSYEQYF

v_call: TRBV3-1
j_call: TRBJ1-2
d_call: NA
cdr3_aa: CASSQAAAYGYTF

v_call: TRBV12-5
j_call: TRBJ1-5
d_call: NA
cdr3_aa: CASALEGGQPQHF

v_call: TRBV20-1
j_call: TRBJ2-1
d_call: TRBD1
cdr3_aa: CSARDPGQGGYEQFF

v_call: TRBV12-3/TRBV12-4
j_call: TRBJ2-1
d_call: TRBD2
cdr3_aa: CASSSILAGAQFF

v_call: TRBV7-9
j_call: TRBJ2-1
d_call: NA
cdr3_aa: CASSLIGVSTYNEQFF

v_call: TRBV6-2/TRBV6-3
j_call: TRBJ2-1
d_call: TRBD1
cdr3_aa: CASSTPDRANEQFF

v_call: TRBV12-3/TRBV12-4
j_call: NA
d_call: TRBD1
cdr3_aa: CASSPRQGPSYNEQYF

v_call: TRBV5-1
j_call: TRBJ2-2
d_call: TRBD1
cdr3_aa: CASSFGDRGTTGELFF

v_call: TRBV20-1
j_call: TRBJ1-2
d_call: NA
cdr3_aa: CSARQAGGYGYTF

v_call: TRBV14
j_call: TRBJ1-4
d_call: TRBD1
cdr3_aa: CASSPRQGNEKLFF

v_call: TRBV6-2/TRBV6-3
j_call: TRBJ2-1
d_call: TRBD1
cdr3_aa: CASSYLQGDEQFF

v_call: TRBV7-2
j_call: TRBJ1-5
d_call: NA
cdr3_aa: CASSSNRDQPQHF

v_call: TRBV7-3
j_call: TRBJ2-2
d_call: NA
cdr3_aa: CASSLSARSTGELFF

v_call: TRBV13
j_call: TRBJ2-5
d_call: NA
cdr3_aa: CASRNRDTETQYF

v_call: TRBV20-1
j_call: TRBJ2-5
d_call: NA
cdr3_aa: CSATQGQETQYF

v_call: TRBV7-2
j_call: TRBJ1-2
d_call: NA
cdr3_aa: CASSLAGYGYTF

v_call: TRBV5-1
j_call: TRBJ1-1
d_call: NA
cdr3_aa: CASSLDVDEAFF

v_call: TRBV5-6
j_call: TRBJ2-5
d_call: NA
cdr3_aa: CASRRDPTSGDEQYF

v_call: TRBV6-5
j_call: TRBJ2-3
d_call: NA
cdr3_aa: CASSQDRTQYF